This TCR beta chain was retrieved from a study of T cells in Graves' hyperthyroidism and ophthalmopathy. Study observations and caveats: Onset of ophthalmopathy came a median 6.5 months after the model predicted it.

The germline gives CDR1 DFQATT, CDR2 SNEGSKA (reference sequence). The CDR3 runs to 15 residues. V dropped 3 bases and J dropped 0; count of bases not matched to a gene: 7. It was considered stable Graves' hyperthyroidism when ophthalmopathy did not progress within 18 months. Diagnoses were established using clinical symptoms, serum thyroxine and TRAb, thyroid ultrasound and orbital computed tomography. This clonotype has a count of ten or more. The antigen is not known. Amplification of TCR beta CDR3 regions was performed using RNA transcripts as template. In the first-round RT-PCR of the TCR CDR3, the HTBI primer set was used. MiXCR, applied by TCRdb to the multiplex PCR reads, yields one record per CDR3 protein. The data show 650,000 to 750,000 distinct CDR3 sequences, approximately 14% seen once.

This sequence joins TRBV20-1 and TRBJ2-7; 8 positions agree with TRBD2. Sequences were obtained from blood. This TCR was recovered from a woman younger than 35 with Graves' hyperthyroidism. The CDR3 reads CSARLTSGYSYEQYF. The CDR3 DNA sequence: TGCAGTGCTAGGCTTACTAGCGGCTACTCCTACGAGCAGTACTTC.